A selection of T cell receptor beta chains follows, all from one sample in a study of blood T cells in healthy people across ages. TCRdb redid the calling of the 5' RACE reads with MiXCR, one entry per CDR3 protein. The data contain more than 650,000 distinct CDR3 sequences, roughly 25% of them singletons. The data were also submitted as part of a second study, on T cells of mothers and their children.

Specimen: blood. These receptor sequences come from a boy aged 5-17 years in good health. Both conserved end residues are part of each CDR3. The D gene is left open where the match is weak. Rows give clone size only sometimes, using once, few, many, or a class for an expanded clone.

j_call	d_call	clone_size	v_call	cdr3_nt	cdr3_aa
TRBJ1-5	.	many	TRBV28	TGTGCCAGCAGTTTCGTACAGACATATAGCAATCAGCCCCAGCATTTT	CASSFVQTYSNQPQHF
TRBJ1-2	TRBD1	few	TRBV20-1	TGCAGTGCTAGAGGCGGGACAGGGGCTCATGGGGGCTATGGCTACACCTTC	CSARGGTGAHGGYGYTF
TRBJ1-2	.	.	TRBV7-3	TGTGCCAGCAGCCCCCAACCTGGGCAAGTCTCTGGCTACACCTTC	CASSPQPGQVSGYTF
TRBJ2-3	.	.	TRBV20-1	TGCAGTGCTAGGGGGACTCTAGCGCCTAGCACAGATACGCAGTATTTT	CSARGTLAPSTDTQYF
TRBJ2-1	.	.	TRBV7-3	TGTGCCAGCAGCTTGACAAGGTCCTTCTACAATGAGCAGTTCTTC	CASSLTRSFYNEQFF
TRBJ2-3	.	few	TRBV5-1	TGCGCCAGCAGCCCCGGAGGGCCCACAGATACGCAGTATTTT	CASSPGGPTDTQYF
TRBJ2-7	.	few	TRBV7-2	TGTGCCAGCAGCGCGATCCGGGAGCAGTACTTC	CASSAIREQYF
TRBJ2-1	.	few	TRBV11-2	TGTGCCAGCAGCTTAAGCGGGCCCATCAATGAGCAGTTCTTC	CASSLSGPINEQFF
TRBJ2-4	TRBD1	.	TRBV4-1	TGCGCCAGCAGCCACGTACTGAGGGGACAGGGAGTCAAAAACATTCAGTACTTC	CASSHVLRGQGVKNIQYF
TRBJ2-5	TRBD2	few	TRBV3-1	TGTGCCAGCACAGGCAGCGGGGAGGCGGAGACCCAGTACTTC	CASTGSGEAETQYF
TRBJ2-7	.	few	TRBV6-1	TGTGCCAGCAGTCCCTTCAGGGCGGGGAGCTCCTACGAGCAGTACTTC	CASSPFRAGSSYEQYF
TRBJ1-2	.	.	TRBV30	TGTGCCGGACAGCGGCGCTCTAACTATGGCTACACCTTC	CAGQRRSNYGYTF
TRBJ1-4	.	.	TRBV27	TGTGCCAGCAGTCTACAAGCGAAGGAAAAACTGTTTTTT	CASSLQAKEKLFF
TRBJ2-7	.	few	TRBV6-5	TGTGCCAGCAGGACGGGAAACGGCGAGCAGTACTTC	CASRTGNGEQYF
TRBJ2-5	.	.	TRBV10-3	TGTGCCATCAGTCCCGGGTCGGCCGGGGAGACCCAGTACTTC	CAISPGSAGETQYF
TRBJ2-5	.	many	TRBV7-2	TGTGCCAGCAGCTACTCTAGCGCCATCCAAGAGACCCAGTACTTC	CASSYSSAIQETQYF
TRBJ1-2	.	few	TRBV7-9	TGTGCCAGCAGCTTAGCGCAACGAGCCAGGGTCGATGATGGCTACACCTTC	CASSLAQRARVDDGYTF
TRBJ1-6	.	many	TRBV5-1	TGCGCCAGCAGCTTGGGCGGGGGCGAGAATTCACCCCTCCACTTT	CASSLGGGENSPLHF
TRBJ1-2	.	few	TRBV28	TGTGCCAGCAGTTTAGAACAGGCGTTAGGGCATGGCTACACCTTC	CASSLEQALGHGYTF
TRBJ2-5	.	.	TRBV3-1	TGTGCCAGCAGCCTAGGGGGTGGAGGCAGAACCCAGTACTTC	CASSLGGGGRTQYF
TRBJ2-3	.	few	TRBV20-1	TGCAGTGCTAGATGGGGCCCCGGGGGCTCCACAGATACGCAGTATTTT	CSARWGPGGSTDTQYF
TRBJ1-2	.	.	TRBV11-2	TGTGCCAGCAGCTCCCCCAAGAGGGGTCGAGGGGACTATGGCTACACCTTC	CASSSPKRGRGDYGYTF
TRBJ2-5	TRBD2	.	TRBV28	TGTGCCAGCCTCGGGGGGGCAGTCGGGGAGACCCAGTACTTC	CASLGGAVGETQYF
TRBJ1-6	.	.	TRBV30	TGTGCCTGGAGTCCGGGGACTTACAGATGGTTGGATTCACCCCTCCACTTT	CAWSPGTYRWLDSPLHF
TRBJ2-2	TRBD1	.	TRBV4-2	TGTGCCAGCAGCCAAGTTGGTTCGGGTCGGGGCAGGGGGTTTACGAACACCGGGGAGCTGTTTTTT	CASSQVGSGRGRGFTNTGELFF
TRBJ1-2	TRBD1	.	TRBV6-1	TGTGCCAGCAGTGCCCGACAGGGAGAAAGACGAAACTATGACTACACCTTC	CASSARQGERRNYDYTF
TRBJ2-2	TRBD2	.	TRBV24-1	TGTGCCACCGGTAGCGGGAGACAGACCGGGGAGCTGTTTTTT	CATGSGRQTGELFF
TRBJ2-7	.	few	TRBV20-1	TGCAGTGCTAGAGATTTTTCCTTACAGACAGATTACGAGCAGTACTTC	CSARDFSLQTDYEQYF
TRBJ1-3	.	few	TRBV4-2	TGTGCCAGCAGCCAAGAGAAAAACTCTGGAAACACCATATATTTT	CASSQEKNSGNTIYF
TRBJ1-2	.	.	TRBV7-9	TGTGCCAGCAGCTTAGTAGCGGGTGGCTATGGCTACACCTTC	CASSLVAGGYGYTF
TRBJ1-5	.	few	TRBV28	TGTGCCAGCAGGCCTCTGACTCGGTCGAGCTATCAGCCCCAGCATTTT	CASRPLTRSSYQPQHF
TRBJ2-5	TRBD1	few	TRBV6-1	TGTGCCAGCAGTGATGTGCAGGGGGCGCGGGAGACCCAGTACTTC	CASSDVQGARETQYF
TRBJ2-5	TRBD2	.	TRBV27	TGTGCCAGCAGTTTAACGGGACTAGCGGGTCACCGGGCCCAGTACTTC	CASSLTGLAGHRAQYF
TRBJ1-4	.	.	TRBV7-2	TGTGCCAGCAGCTTAGATAGAAGACCAACTAATGAAAAACTGTTTTTT	CASSLDRRPTNEKLFF
TRBJ2-7	.	few	TRBV29-1	TGCAGCGTTTCCACAGGGGGTTCGGGGGGGCAGTACTTC	CSVSTGGSGGQYF
TRBJ2-7	.	few	TRBV6-5	TGTGCCAGCAGTTACTCACAGAAGGCCTCCTACGAGCAGTACTTC	CASSYSQKASYEQYF
TRBJ2-5	.	.	TRBV5-1	TGCGCCAGCAGCCGGTGGGCCCAAGAGACCCAGTACTTC	CASSRWAQETQYF
TRBJ2-2	TRBD1	.	TRBV2	TGTGCCAGCCTTACCGGGACAGGGGACACCGGGGAGCTGTTTTTT	CASLTGTGDTGELFF
TRBJ1-1	.	.	TRBV20-1	TGCAGTGCTAGAGATATCGGGGCGAGAAAAGCTTTCTTT	CSARDIGARKAFF
TRBJ2-1	.	.	TRBV6-1	TGTGCCAGCAGTGACAATGAGGATGAGCAGTTCTTC	CASSDNEDEQFF
TRBJ2-7	.	.	TRBV29-1	TGCAGCGTGCAGCCAGGGGTGAGAACCTACGAGCAGTACTTC	CSVQPGVRTYEQYF
TRBJ2-1	.	.	TRBV6-1	TGTGCCAGCACACCGCAGGACTGGGGAGGCAATGAGCAGTTCTTC	CASTPQDWGGNEQFF
TRBJ2-7	TRBD1	.	TRBV5-1	TGCGCCAGCAGCTTAACCGGGACAGGGGCACAATACGAGCAGTACTTC	CASSLTGTGAQYEQYF
TRBJ2-5	.	few	TRBV28	TGTGCCAGCAGTTCGGCACGGGGCAGGGAGACCCAGTACTTC	CASSSARGRETQYF
TRBJ1-2	TRBD1	.	TRBV15	TGTGCCACCAGCAGAGATGGCCCGGCGGTTAGACAGGGCCCTAACTATGGCTACACCTTC	CATSRDGPAVRQGPNYGYTF
TRBJ2-7	.	.	TRBV6-5	TGTGCCAGCTTCACGTCCGGCTACGAGCAGTACTTC	CASFTSGYEQYF
TRBJ2-1	.	.	TRBV6-5	TGTGCCAGCAGTTACGATGGCAGGGTCAATGAGCAGTTCTTC	CASSYDGRVNEQFF
TRBJ1-1	TRBD1	few	TRBV12-3/TRBV12-4	TGTGCCAGCAGTTTCGGGCAGGGGGGGGTGAACACTGAAGCTTTCTTT	CASSFGQGGVNTEAFF
TRBJ2-2	.	.	TRBV3-1	TGTGCCAGCAGCCCCCGAGGGGTCGGTCCCGCCGGGGAGCTGTTTTTT	CASSPRGVGPAGELFF
TRBJ2-7	.	.	TRBV6-2/TRBV6-3	TGTGCCAGCACCCAGGGGGGAGACTACGAGCAGTACTTC	CASTQGGDYEQYF
TRBJ1-2	TRBD1	few	TRBV12-3/TRBV12-4	TGTGCCAGCAGTTTTCGCAGGGGGCAGGATGGCTACACCTTC	CASSFRRGQDGYTF
TRBJ2-7	.	.	TRBV20-1	TGCAGTGCTAGACCGGGGGGCTCCACCTACGAGCAGTACTTC	CSARPGGSTYEQYF
TRBJ2-5	TRBD1	few	TRBV5-1	TGCGCCAGCAGCTTGGGGGGGACAGCCTCAGAGACCCAGTACTTC	CASSLGGTASETQYF
TRBJ2-1	.	.	TRBV29-1	TGCAGCGTTGTGCTAGCCTTCCTTCGGGTCGATGAGCAGTTCTTC	CSVVLAFLRVDEQFF